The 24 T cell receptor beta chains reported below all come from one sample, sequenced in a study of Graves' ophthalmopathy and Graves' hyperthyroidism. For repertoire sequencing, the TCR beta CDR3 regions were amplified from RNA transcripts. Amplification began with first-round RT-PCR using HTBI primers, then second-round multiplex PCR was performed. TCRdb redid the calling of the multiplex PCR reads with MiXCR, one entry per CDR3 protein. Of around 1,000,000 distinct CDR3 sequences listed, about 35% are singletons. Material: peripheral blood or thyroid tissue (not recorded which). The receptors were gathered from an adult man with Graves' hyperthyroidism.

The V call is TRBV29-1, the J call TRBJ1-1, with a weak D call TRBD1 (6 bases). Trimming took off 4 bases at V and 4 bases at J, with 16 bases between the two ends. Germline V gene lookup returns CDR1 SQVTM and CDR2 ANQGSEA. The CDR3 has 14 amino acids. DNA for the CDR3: TGCAGCGTTGCCAGGGGCAGAGTTTTCACTGAAGCTTTCTTT. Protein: CSVARGRVFTEAFF.

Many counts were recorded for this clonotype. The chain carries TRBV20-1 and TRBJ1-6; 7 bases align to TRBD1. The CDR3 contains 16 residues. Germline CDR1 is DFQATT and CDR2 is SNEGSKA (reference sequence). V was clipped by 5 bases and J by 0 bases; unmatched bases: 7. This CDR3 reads CSAGFTGVSYNSPLHF. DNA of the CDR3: TGCAGTGCTGGATTTACAGGGGTCTCCTATAATTCACCCCTCCACTTT.

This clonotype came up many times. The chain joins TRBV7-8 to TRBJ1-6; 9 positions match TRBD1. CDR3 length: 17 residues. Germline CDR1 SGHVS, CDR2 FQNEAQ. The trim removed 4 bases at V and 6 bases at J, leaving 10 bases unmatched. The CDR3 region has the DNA TGTGCCAGCAGCTCCACGACACAGGGGGCTTTTAATTCACCCCTCCACTTT. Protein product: CASSSTTQGAFNSPLHF.

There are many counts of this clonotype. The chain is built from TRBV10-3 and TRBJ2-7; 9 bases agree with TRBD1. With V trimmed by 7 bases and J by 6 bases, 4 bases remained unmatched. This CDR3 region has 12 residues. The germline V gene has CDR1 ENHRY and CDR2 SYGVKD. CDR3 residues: CAITRQGGEQYF. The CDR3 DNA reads TGTGCCATCACCAGACAGGGGGGCGAGCAGTACTTC.

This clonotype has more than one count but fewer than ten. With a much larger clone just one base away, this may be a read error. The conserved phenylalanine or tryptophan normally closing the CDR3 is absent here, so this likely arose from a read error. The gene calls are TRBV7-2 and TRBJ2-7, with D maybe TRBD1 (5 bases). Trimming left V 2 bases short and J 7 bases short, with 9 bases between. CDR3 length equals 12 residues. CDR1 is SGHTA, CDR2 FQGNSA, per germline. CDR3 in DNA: TGTGCCAGCAGCTTATCTCGACAGGAGCAGTACCTC. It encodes CASSLSRQEQYL.

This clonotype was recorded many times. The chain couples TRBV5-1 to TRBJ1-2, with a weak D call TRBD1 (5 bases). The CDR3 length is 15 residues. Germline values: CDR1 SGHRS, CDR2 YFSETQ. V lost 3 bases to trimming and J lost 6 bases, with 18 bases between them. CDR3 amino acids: CASSSPPLGEDGYTF. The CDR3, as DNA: TGCGCCAGCAGCTCCCCACCGTTAGGGGAAGATGGCTACACCTTC.

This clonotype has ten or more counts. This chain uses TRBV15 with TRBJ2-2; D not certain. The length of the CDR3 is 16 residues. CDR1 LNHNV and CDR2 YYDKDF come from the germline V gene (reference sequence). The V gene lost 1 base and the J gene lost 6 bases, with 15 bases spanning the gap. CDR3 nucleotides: TGTGCCACCAGCAGAGGGTTGTCTGGTTACGCCGGGGAGCTGTTTTTT. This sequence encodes CATSRGLSGYAGELFF.

CDR3 bases: TGTGCCAGCACCCCAGTGGGGGCGGCTCAAGAGACCCAGTACTTC. As protein: CASTPVGAAQETQYF. The gene calls are TRBV7-9 and TRBJ2-5; D may be TRBD1 (6 bases). Trimming pared 7 bases from V and 2 bases from J, leaving 17 bases between. Germline lookup yields CDR1 SEHNR and CDR2 FQNEAQ (reference sequence). The CDR3 extends over 15 amino acids.

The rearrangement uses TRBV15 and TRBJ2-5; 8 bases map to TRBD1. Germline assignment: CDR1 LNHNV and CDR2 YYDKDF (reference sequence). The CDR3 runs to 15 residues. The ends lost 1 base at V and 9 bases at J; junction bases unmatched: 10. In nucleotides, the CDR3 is TGTGCCACCAGCAGAGGGACAGGGATCAGCCAGCCCCAGTACTTC. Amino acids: CATSRGTGISQPQYF. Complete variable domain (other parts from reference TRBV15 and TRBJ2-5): DAMVIQNPRYQVTQFGKPVTLSCSQTLNHNVMYWYQQKSSQAPKLLFHYYDKDFNNEADTPDNFQSRRPNTSFCFLDIRSPGLGDTAMYLCATSRGTGISQPQYFGPGTRLLVL.

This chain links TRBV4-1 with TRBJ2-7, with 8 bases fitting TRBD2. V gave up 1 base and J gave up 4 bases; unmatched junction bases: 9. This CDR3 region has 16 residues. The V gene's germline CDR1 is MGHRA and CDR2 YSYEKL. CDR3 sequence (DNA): TGCGCCAGCAGCCAAGCCCCAGCGGGAGAATGGTACGAGCAGTACTTC. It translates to CASSQAPAGEWYEQYF.

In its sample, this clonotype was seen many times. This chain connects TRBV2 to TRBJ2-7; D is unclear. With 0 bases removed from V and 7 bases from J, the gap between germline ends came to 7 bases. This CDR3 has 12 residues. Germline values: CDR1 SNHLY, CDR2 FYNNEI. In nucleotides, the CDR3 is TGTGCCAGCAGTGAAGCTCGATGGGAGCAGTACTTC. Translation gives CASSEARWEQYF.

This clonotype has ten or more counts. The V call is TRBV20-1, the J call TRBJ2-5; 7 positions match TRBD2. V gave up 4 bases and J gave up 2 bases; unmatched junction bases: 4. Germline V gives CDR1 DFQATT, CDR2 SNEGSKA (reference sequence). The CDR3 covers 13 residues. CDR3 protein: CSATRTSQETQYF. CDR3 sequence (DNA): TGCAGTGCTACCCGGACTAGTCAAGAGACCCAGTACTTC.

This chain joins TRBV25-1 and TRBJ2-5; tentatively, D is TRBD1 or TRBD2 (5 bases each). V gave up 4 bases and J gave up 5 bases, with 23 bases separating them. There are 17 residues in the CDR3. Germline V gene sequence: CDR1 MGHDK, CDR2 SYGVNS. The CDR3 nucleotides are TGTGCCAGCAGTGGAACCGGGACGTATCAGCCCGCGGAGACCCAGTACTTC. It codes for CASSGTGTYQPAETQYF.

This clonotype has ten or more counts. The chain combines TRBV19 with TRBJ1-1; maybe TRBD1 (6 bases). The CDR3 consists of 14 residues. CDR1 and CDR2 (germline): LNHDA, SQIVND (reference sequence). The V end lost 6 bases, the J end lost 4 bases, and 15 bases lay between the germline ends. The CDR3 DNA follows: TGTGCCAGTAGGTTCGGGGGCAGTGGCACTGAAGCTTTCTTT. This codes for CASRFGGSGTEAFF. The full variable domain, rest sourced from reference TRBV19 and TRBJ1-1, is DGGITQSPKYLFRKEGQNVTLSCEQNLNHDAMYWYRQDPGQGLRLIYYSQIVNDFQKGDIAEGYSVSREKKESFPLTVTSAQKNPTAFYLCASRFGGSGTEAFFGQGTRLTVV.

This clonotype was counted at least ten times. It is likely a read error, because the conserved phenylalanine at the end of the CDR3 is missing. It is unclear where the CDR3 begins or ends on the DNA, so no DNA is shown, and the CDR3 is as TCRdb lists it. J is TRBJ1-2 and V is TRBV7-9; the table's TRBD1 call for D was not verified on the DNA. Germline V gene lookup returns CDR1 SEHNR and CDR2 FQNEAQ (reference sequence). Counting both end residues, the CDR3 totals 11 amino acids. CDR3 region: CASSFKDRWAV.

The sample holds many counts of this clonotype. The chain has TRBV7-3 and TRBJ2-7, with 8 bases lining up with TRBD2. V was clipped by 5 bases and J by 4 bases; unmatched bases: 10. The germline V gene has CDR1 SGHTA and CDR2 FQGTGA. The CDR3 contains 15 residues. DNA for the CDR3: TGTGCCAGCAGCCCAACCCCGGGAGGGCCGTACGAGCAGTACTTC. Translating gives CASSPTPGGPYEQYF.

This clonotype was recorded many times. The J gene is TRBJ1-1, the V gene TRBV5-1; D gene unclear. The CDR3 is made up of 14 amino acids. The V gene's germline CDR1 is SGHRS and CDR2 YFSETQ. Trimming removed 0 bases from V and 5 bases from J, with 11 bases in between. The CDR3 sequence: CASSLELGGTEAFF. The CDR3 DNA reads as TGCGCCAGCAGCTTGGAACTGGGAGGGACTGAAGCTTTCTTT.

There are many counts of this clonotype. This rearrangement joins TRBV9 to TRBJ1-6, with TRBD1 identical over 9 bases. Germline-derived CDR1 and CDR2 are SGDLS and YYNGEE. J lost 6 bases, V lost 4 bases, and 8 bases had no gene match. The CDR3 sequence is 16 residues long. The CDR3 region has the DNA TGTGCCAGCAGCTCACAGGGGGCGCCGGGTAATTCACCCCTCCACTTT. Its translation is CASSSQGAPGNSPLHF.

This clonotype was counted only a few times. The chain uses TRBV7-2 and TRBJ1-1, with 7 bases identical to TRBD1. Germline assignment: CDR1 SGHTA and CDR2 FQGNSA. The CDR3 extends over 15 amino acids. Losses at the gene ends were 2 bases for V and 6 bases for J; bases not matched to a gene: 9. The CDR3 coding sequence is TGTGCCAGCAGCTTACCAGGGGGGGCGAGGGCTGAAGCTTTCTTT. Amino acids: CASSLPGGARAEAFF. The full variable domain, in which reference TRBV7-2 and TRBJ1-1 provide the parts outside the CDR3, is GAGVSQSPSNKVTEKGKDVELRCDPISGHTALYWYRQSLGQGLEFLIYFQGNSAPDKSGLPSDRFSAERTGGSVSTLTIQRTQQEDSAVYLCASSLPGGARAEAFFGQGTRLTVV.

In nucleotides, the CDR3 is TGCGCCAGCAGCCCGAGGGTGGGGAATGAGCAGTACTTC. This gives the protein CASSPRVGNEQYF. The chain links TRBV4-1 to TRBJ2-7; D possibly corresponds to TRBD2 (5 bases). The germline CDR1 and CDR2 sequences are MGHRA and YSYEKL. V shed 4 bases and J shed 7 bases, with 14 bases lying between them. The CDR3 consists of 13 residues.

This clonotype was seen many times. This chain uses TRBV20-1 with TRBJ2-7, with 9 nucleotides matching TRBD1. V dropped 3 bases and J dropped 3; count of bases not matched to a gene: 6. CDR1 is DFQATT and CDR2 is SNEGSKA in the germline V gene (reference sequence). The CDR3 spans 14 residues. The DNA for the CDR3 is TGCAGTGCTAGGTGGGACAGGGCTTTCTACGAGCAGTACTTC. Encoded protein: CSARWDRAFYEQYF.

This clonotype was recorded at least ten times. CDR3 bases: TGTGCCACCAAAGCACAGGGGAATAGCAATCAGCCCCAGCATTTT. This codes for CATKAQGNSNQPQHF. The J gene is TRBJ1-5, the V gene TRBV19; 7 nucleotides match TRBD1. This CDR3 spans 15 amino acids. Looked up from germline, CDR1 is LNHDA and CDR2 is SQIVND (reference sequence). Germline trimming cut 10 bases from V and 0 bases from J; bases unmatched to any gene: 9.

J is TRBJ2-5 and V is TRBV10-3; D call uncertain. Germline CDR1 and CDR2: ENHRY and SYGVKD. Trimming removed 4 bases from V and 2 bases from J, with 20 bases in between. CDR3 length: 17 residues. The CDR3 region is CAISADGNSLSQETQYF. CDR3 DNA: TGTGCCATCAGTGCCGACGGAAACAGTCTATCACAAGAGACCCAGTACTTC.

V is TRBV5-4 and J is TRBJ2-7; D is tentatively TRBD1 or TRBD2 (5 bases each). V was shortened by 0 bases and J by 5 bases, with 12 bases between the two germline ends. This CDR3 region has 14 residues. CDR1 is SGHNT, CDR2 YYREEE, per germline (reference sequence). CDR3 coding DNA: TGTGCCAGCAGCTTGGTAGGGGACGGGAACGAGCAGTACTTC. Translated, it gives CASSLVGDGNEQYF.